Described below is a single T cell receptor beta chain sequence and its context. What it binds is not known. This record belongs to a study of PD-1 blockade in classical Hodgkin lymphoma. After removal of 0 bases from V and 13 bases from J, the junction contained 5 bases not matched to a gene. The CDR3 covers 13 residues. Per the germline V gene, CDR1 is PRHDT and CDR2 is FYEKMQ (reference sequence). Every one of the patients relapsed after autologous stem cell transplantation (brentuximab vedotin exposure was variable). Complete response, partial response or progressive disease was recorded as best response. Study conclusions and caveats: Possibly reflecting disease activity or prior therapy, repertoire differences have causes that remain undefined. Patients starting nivolumab under 1 year after ASCT were excluded. CD8+ TCR diversity did not rise significantly by C4D1, unlike CD4+.

Method: immunoSEQ multiplex PCR; TCRdb's copy keeps in-frame clones and lacks some. The sample includes approximately 27,000 clones, 70% to 90% seen only once; the top ten take around 2.7%. The rearrangement uses TRBV13 and TRBJ1-4, with 7 bases fitting TRBD1. The sample here was peripheral blood mononuclear cells (PBMCs), taken at baseline. The sequence was collected from a human donor with classical Hodgkin lymphoma. The CDR3 DNA reads as TGTGCCAGCAGCTTAGGCCACGGGGACAGACTGTTTTTT. This sequence encodes CASSLGHGDRLFF.